The entry below gives a single T cell receptor beta chain sequence along with its context. Its antigen is not identified. This sample was included in a study of T cell repertoires in cytomegalovirus infection. Germline V gene lookup returns CDR1 MDHEN and CDR2 SYDVKM. Trimming stripped 4 bases from V and 4 bases from J, with 10 bases between. This CDR3 region has 13 residues. Via MiXCR, TCRdb re-called the reads, giving one row per CDR3 protein. The sample lists around 440,000 distinct CDR3 sequences; about 11% were seen once. General observations from the study: What dominated the ex vivo response were HLA-C-restricted CMV-specific TCR beta clonotypes.

Material for sequencing was PBMCs. The receptor was isolated from a human donor in good health (CMV status not recorded). Some clones in this sample may be carry-over from other donors' samples. The chain couples TRBV28 to TRBJ1-2, with a possible D match to TRBD1 (6 bases). The CDR3 DNA follows: TGTGCCAGCAGTTGGGGGGCAGGCTATGGCTACACCTTC. It codes for CASSWGAGYGYTF.